The next 21 T cell receptor beta chains were all read from a single sample in a study of cytomegalovirus exposure and HLA in healthy donors. Researchers ran the PCR with 60 Vbeta and 13 Jbeta primers. The assay was immunoSEQ multiplex PCR, and TCRdb's table has in-frame clones only and misses some. The data hold roughly 100,000 clones, with approximately 79% observed a single time. Sequences were obtained from PBMCs. The receptors stem from a man aged 45-65 years in good health and CMV-seropositive.

This chain links TRBV7-3 with TRBJ2-1, with TRBD2 identical over 11 bases. Trimming removed 2 bases from V and 9 bases from J; junction bases left unmatched: 12. From germline, CDR1 is SGHTA and CDR2 FQGTGA. This CDR3 comprises 17 residues. The CDR3 loop is CASSLGFTSGRAGEQFF. CDR3 nucleotide sequence: TGTGCCAGCAGCTTAGGGTTTACTAGCGGGAGAGCGGGTGAGCAGTTCTTC.

The chain uses TRBV18 and TRBJ2-7; D remains ambiguous. CDR1 and CDR2 from the germline V gene are KGHSH and LQKENI. V was pared by 2 bases and J by 4 bases, with 9 bases between. The CDR3 has 13 residues. CDR3 residues: CASSPSTYYEQYF. The CDR3, as DNA: TGTGCCAGCTCACCATCAACTTATTACGAGCAGTACTTC.

This sequence joins TRBV7-8 and TRBJ2-7; D is undetermined. The CDR3 extends over 12 amino acids. Germline V gene data show CDR1 as SGHVS and CDR2 as FQNEAQ. The V end was cut by 0 bases, the J end by 3 bases, with 3 bases between. The chain's CDR3 is CASSLALYEQYF. The CDR3 DNA sequence: TGTGCCAGCAGCTTAGCTCTCTACGAGCAGTACTTC.

J is TRBJ2-7 and V is TRBV5-4; D remains ambiguous. Germline V gives CDR1 SGHNT, CDR2 YYREEE (reference sequence). Trimming left V 3 bases short and J 1 base short, with 5 bases between. This CDR3 region has 12 residues. In DNA, the CDR3 is TGTGCCAGCAGCTATCTATCCTACGAGCAGTACTTC. Its translation is CASSYLSYEQYF.

V gene TRBV11-2 combines with J gene TRBJ2-4, with D perhaps TRBD2 (7 bases). Trimming cost V 5 bases and J 7 bases, with 18 bases left between them. Germline-derived CDR1 and CDR2 are SGHAT and FQNNGV. This CDR3 spans 15 amino acids. CDR3 sequence: CASSPRGAGRNIQYF. CDR3 bases: TGTGCCAGCAGCCCCCGGGGGGCTGGTAGGAACATTCAGTACTTC.

CDR3 nucleotides: TGTGCCAGCTCACCAAGTAGCGGGAGCTACGAGCAGTACTTC. Amino acid sequence: CASSPSSGSYEQYF. The chain has TRBV18 and TRBJ2-7, with 9 positions matching TRBD2. The V and J ends lost 2 bases and 3 bases, in that order; junction bases with no gene match: 2. Germline CDR1 and CDR2: KGHSH and LQKENI. The CDR3 covers 14 residues.

V usage is TRBV11-2 and J usage is TRBJ2-3; TRBD2 matches at 7 bases. V lost 7 bases and J lost 5; bases outside the gene matches: 18. CDR1 and CDR2 (germline): SGHAT, FQNNGV. CDR3 length: 17 amino acids. CDR3 DNA: TGTGCCAGCAATTCCAGATTGGGGGAGGGAGAGAGAGATACGCAGTATTTT. Its protein is CASNSRLGEGERDTQYF. Supplemented by reference TRBV11-2 and TRBJ2-3, the full variable domain reads EAGVAQSPRYKIIEKRQSVAFWCNPISGHATLYWYQQILGQGPKLLIQFQNNGVVDDSQLPKDRFSAERLKGVDSTLKIQPAKLEDSAVYLCASNSRLGEGERDTQYFGPGTRLTVL.

The V call is TRBV6-5, the J call TRBJ1-4; TRBD1 aligns across 7 bases. The CDR3 has 15 residues. V was pared by 6 bases and J by 6 bases, with 10 bases of the junction left unmatched. Germline V gives CDR1 MNHEY, CDR2 SVGAGI. As DNA, the CDR3 is TGTGCCAGCAGCCCCCAGGGGGGCAGGCATGAAAAACTGTTTTTT. Its protein product is CASSPQGGRHEKLFF.

The rearrangement joins TRBV10-3 to TRBJ1-5; weak D call: TRBD1 (6 bases). V gave up 4 bases and J gave up 1 base, with 17 bases separating them. CDR1 is ENHRY, CDR2 SYGVKD, per germline. The CDR3 has 17 amino acids. CDR3 sequence (DNA): TGTGCCATCAGTGCCGGTCAGGGGCTGAAAAGCAATCAGCCCCAGCATTTT. Encoded protein: CAISAGQGLKSNQPQHF.

This clone appeared a few times. This rearrangement joins TRBV6-5 to TRBJ2-7, with 11 bases that match TRBD1. CDR1 is MNHEY, CDR2 SVGAGI, per germline. V lost 5 bases and J lost 5; bases outside the gene matches: 2. CDR3 length: 13 amino acids. The CDR3: CASSGGQGDEQYF. The DNA for the CDR3 is TGTGCCAGCAGTGGGGGACAGGGGGACGAGCAGTACTTC.

In its sample, this clone was seen a few times. The V and J genes are TRBV2 and TRBJ2-7; TRBD1 agrees at 12 bases. The germline CDR1 and CDR2 sequences are SNHLY and FYNNEI. V lost 6 bases to trimming and J lost 7 bases; unmatched junction nucleotides: 4. The CDR3 has 13 amino acids. The CDR3 bases are TGTGCCAGCAGCCGGGACAGGGGGCGTGAGCAGTACTTC. Protein product: CASSRDRGREQYF.

This chain joins TRBV19 and TRBJ2-7; possible D gene TRBD2, 5 bases. The germline V gene encodes CDR1 LNHDA and CDR2 SQIVND (reference sequence). The V gene lost 3 bases and the J gene lost 1 base, with 7 bases spanning the gap. CDR3 length equals 13 residues. CDR3 residues: CASSIEGSYEQYF. Written as DNA, the CDR3 is TGTGCCAGTAGTATCGAGGGTTCCTACGAGCAGTACTTC.

The V gene is TRBV9, the J gene TRBJ1-2, with D possibly matching TRBD1 (5 bases). The CDR3 contains 13 residues. From germline, CDR1 is SGDLS and CDR2 YYNGEE. V was trimmed by 0 bases and J by 2 bases, leaving 5 bases between them. CDR3 in DNA: TGTGCCAGCAGCGTAGGACAGAACTATGGCTACACCTTC. Protein: CASSVGQNYGYTF.

The rearrangement links TRBV28 to TRBJ2-7; a possible D gene is TRBD2 (6 bases). Trimming cost V 0 bases and J 5 bases, with 8 bases left between them. Germline CDR1 MDHEN, CDR2 SYDVKM. The CDR3 sequence is 13 residues long. CDR3 sequence reads: CASSLWGRHEQYF. CDR3 DNA: TGTGCCAGCAGTTTATGGGGGAGGCACGAGCAGTACTTC.

This chain joins TRBV28 and TRBJ1-2, with D uncertain. V was clipped by 4 bases and J by 8 bases, with 17 bases between them. The CDR3 consists of 14 residues. Germline lookup yields CDR1 MDHEN and CDR2 SYDVKM. The CDR3 protein is CASSSPSRVGGYTF. The CDR3 nucleotides read TGTGCCAGCAGTTCACCGTCGAGGGTAGGCGGCTACACCTTC.

This chain connects TRBV7-3 to TRBJ1-6, with a tentative D call TRBD1 (6 bases). CDR1 SGHTA and CDR2 FQGTGA come from the germline V gene. V lost 5 bases and J lost 6, with 14 bases in between. The CDR3 is 15 residues long. In nucleotides, the CDR3 is TGTGCCAGCAGCGAATTAGGGGGTGGTAATTCACCCCTCCACTTT. This gives the protein CASSELGGGNSPLHF.

This chain links TRBV5-5 with TRBJ2-7; 8 bases agree with TRBD1. The germline CDR1 and CDR2 sequences are SGHKS and YYEKEE (reference sequence). CDR3 length equals 15 residues. V gave up 3 bases and J gave up 5 bases; unmatched junction bases: 10. CDR3 loop: CASSSRSDRVDEQYF. DNA for the CDR3: TGTGCCAGCAGCTCCCGGTCGGACAGGGTGGACGAGCAGTACTTC.

This clone occurred a few times. Written as DNA, the CDR3 is TGTGCCAGCAGCCCCGGGGGGGTGGGACAGGGCCAGCATTTT. It yields the protein CASSPGGVGQGQHF. This chain links TRBV7-2 with TRBJ1-5, with TRBD1 identical over 9 bases. V lost 5 bases and J lost 12; bases outside the gene matches: 11. Germline V lookup: CDR1 SGHTA, CDR2 FQGNSA. The CDR3 covers 14 residues.

V and J are TRBV10-2 and TRBJ1-6; perhaps TRBD1 as D (6 bases). Germline V gives CDR1 WSHSY, CDR2 SAAADI. This CDR3 has 15 amino acids. The V and J ends lost 0 bases and 5 bases respectively, with 8 bases between them. As DNA, the CDR3 is TGCGCCAGCAGTGAGTCAGGGGGTGATAATTCACCCCTCCACTTT. It specifies CASSESGGDNSPLHF.

The chain couples TRBV29-1 to TRBJ2-2, with a weak D call TRBD1 (5 bases). This CDR3 has 13 amino acids. Germline V gene lookup returns CDR1 SQVTM and CDR2 ANQGSEA. The CDR3 DNA is TGCAGTTGGCGAGCCAGGGAAACCGGGGAGCTGTTTTTT. Translation: CSWRARETGELFF.

V usage is TRBV10-2 and J usage is TRBJ2-4; D uncertain. Germline V CDR1 and CDR2: WSHSY, SAAADI. The CDR3 loop spans 15 amino acids. Trimming removed 3 bases from V and 6 bases from J, with 15 bases in between. The CDR3 DNA sequence: TGCGCCAGCAGTGATGCGGCGCTGCTTGGAAACATTCAGTACTTC. Its protein is CASSDAALLGNIQYF.